One and the same sample provided the 28 T cell receptor beta chains below, sequenced in a study of blood T cell repertoires in COVID-19. Repertoires were generated with immunoSEQ multiplex PCR, while TCRdb's copy carries only in-frame clones and drops some. The table has around 200,000 clones, 70% to 90% seen once. Input material: PBMCs or T cells enriched from blood (not recorded which). Receptors were obtained from a man aged 25-45 years who had recovered from COVID-19.

The gene calls are TRBV27 and TRBJ1-4; D not resolved. The CDR3 covers 13 residues. Germline values: CDR1 MNHEY, CDR2 SMNVEV (reference sequence). The V and J ends lost 2 bases and 4 bases respectively, with 5 bases between them. For the CDR3, the DNA is TGTGCCAGCAGTTTAGCAGTTAATGAAAAACTGTTTTTT. It is translated as CASSLAVNEKLFF.

The V call is TRBV14, the J call TRBJ2-5; D unresolved. Trimming stripped 0 bases from V and 5 bases from J, with 13 bases between. The length of the CDR3 is 15 residues. Per the germline V gene, CDR1 is SGHDN and CDR2 is FVKESK. CDR3 in amino acids: CASSQDGRGWETQYF. The CDR3 nucleotides are TGTGCCAGCAGCCAAGATGGAAGAGGATGGGAGACCCAGTACTTC. Based on the CDR3 plus reference TRBV14 and TRBJ2-5, the full variable domain is EAGVTQFPSHSVIEKGQTVTLRCDPISGHDNLYWYRRVMGKEIKFLLHFVKESKQDESGMPNNRFLAERTGGTYSTLKVQPAELEDSGVYFCASSQDGRGWETQYFGPGTRLLVL.

This clone was picked up one time. The rearrangement links TRBV9 to TRBJ2-2, with D possibly being TRBD2 (6 bases). CDR1 and CDR2 from the germline V gene are SGDLS and YYNGEE. The CDR3 runs to 15 residues. Trimming removed 2 bases at V and 0 bases at J, with 8 bases between. This CDR3 is CASSVRGTNTGELFF. DNA of the CDR3: TGTGCCAGCAGCGTTCGGGGGACGAACACCGGGGAGCTGTTTTTT.

Concerning this clone itself: The sample holds other DNA sequences that translate to the same CDR3. This sequence joins TRBV15 and TRBJ2-7, with D possibly matching TRBD1 (5 bases). V lost 0 bases and J lost 3, with 6 bases in between. The CDR3 is 13 residues long. Germline CDR1 and CDR2: LNHNV and YYDKDF (reference sequence). This chain's CDR3 is CATSRDRGYEQYF. The CDR3 nucleotides read TGTGCCACCAGCAGAGATAGGGGCTACGAGCAGTACTTC.

This CDR3 reads CATRQGNQPQHF. CDR3 bases: TGTGCCACCCGACAGGGGAATCAGCCCCAGCATTTT. The chain links TRBV19 to TRBJ1-5; 8 positions match TRBD1. The CDR3 loop spans 12 amino acids. Germline-derived CDR1 and CDR2 are LNHDA and SQIVND (reference sequence). V shed 10 bases, J shed 4 bases, and the junction held 3 bases outside the gene matches.

V gene TRBV18 combines with J gene TRBJ2-2, with a possible D match to TRBD2 (5 bases). From germline, CDR1 is KGHSH and CDR2 LQKENI. The CDR3 extends over 17 amino acids. V was trimmed by 1 base and J by 0 bases, leaving 12 bases between them. The CDR3 nucleotides read TGTGCCAGCTCACCACTGGTAGCCGGGGCGAACACCGGGGAGCTGTTTTTT. This gives the protein CASSPLVAGANTGELFF.

The V call is TRBV9, the J call TRBJ2-3; a weak D match, TRBD2 (5 bases). The CDR3 has 12 residues. CDR1 is SGDLS, CDR2 YYNGEE, per germline. V lost 4 bases and J 6 bases, leaving 9 bases between the germline ends. This CDR3 is CASSPAADTQYF. The DNA of the CDR3 is TGTGCCAGCAGCCCAGCGGCTGATACGCAGTATTTT.

This chain links TRBV19 with TRBJ1-2; tentative D call: TRBD1 (5 bases). Germline V gene data show CDR1 as LNHDA and CDR2 as SQIVND (reference sequence). Trimming left V 4 bases short and J 4 bases short, with 19 bases between. This CDR3 is built from 16 residues. The CDR3 sequence: CASSSWAGEETYGYTF. As DNA, the CDR3 is TGTGCCAGTAGTAGCTGGGCGGGGGAAGAGACCTATGGCTACACCTTC. The full variable domain, rest sourced from reference TRBV19 and TRBJ1-2, is DGGITQSPKYLFRKEGQNVTLSCEQNLNHDAMYWYRQDPGQGLRLIYYSQIVNDFQKGDIAEGYSVSREKKESFPLTVTSAQKNPTAFYLCASSSWAGEETYGYTFGSGTRLTVV.

The chain recombines TRBV15 with TRBJ2-1; possibly TRBD2 for D (6 bases). The CDR3 runs to 15 residues. The germline gives CDR1 LNHNV, CDR2 YYDKDF (reference sequence). V lost 4 bases to trimming and J lost 5 bases, with 15 bases between them. CDR3 DNA sequence: TGTGCCACCAGCAAAGGCCAAGGCGGGAACAATGAGCAGTTCTTC. It codes for CATSKGQGGNNEQFF. The variable domain in full, completed from reference TRBV15 and TRBJ2-1, reads DAMVIQNPRYQVTQFGKPVTLSCSQTLNHNVMYWYQQKSSQAPKLLFHYYDKDFNNEADTPDNFQSRRPNTSFCFLDIRSPGLGDTAMYLCATSKGQGGNNEQFFGPGTRLTVL.

This clone appeared once. CDR3 nucleotide sequence: TGTGCCAGCAGTTGGGGACAGTTCCCCTACGAGCAGTACTTC. This gives the protein CASSWGQFPYEQYF. The V call is TRBV6-5, the J call TRBJ2-7, with 7 positions matching TRBD1. The CDR3 is 14 residues long. Germline V gene sequence: CDR1 MNHEY, CDR2 SVGAGI. J was trimmed by 2 bases and V by 4 bases; bases with no gene match: 5.

The chain employs TRBV14 and TRBJ2-7; possibly TRBD2 for D (7 bases). Germline loops: CDR1 SGHDN, CDR2 FVKESK. The CDR3 totals 15 residues. V lost 0 bases to trimming and J lost 8 bases, with 17 bases between them. The CDR3 protein is CASSQEVGGGKKQYF. DNA of the CDR3: TGTGCCAGCAGCCAAGAAGTGGGAGGGGGGAAGAAGCAGTACTTC.

The rearrangement joins TRBV6-5 to TRBJ2-7, with D possibly TRBD2 on 6 matching bases. Germline V lookup: CDR1 MNHEY, CDR2 SVGAGI. The V end was cut by 6 bases, the J end by 5 bases, with 17 bases between. The CDR3 totals 14 residues. This chain's CDR3 is CASRGAGRGHEQYF. DNA for the CDR3: TGTGCCAGCAGAGGGGCGGGAAGAGGGCACGAGCAGTACTTC.

This clone was seen a single time. The chain links TRBV4-3 to TRBJ2-1, with D unclear. V gave up 1 base and J gave up 5 bases, with 9 bases separating them. The CDR3 has 14 residues. Germline loops: CDR1 LGHNA, CDR2 YSLEER. The CDR3 DNA reads TGCGCCAGCAGCCAAGTTTACCTAAACAATGAGCAGTTCTTC. Amino acid sequence: CASSQVYLNNEQFF.

V and J are TRBV4-1 and TRBJ2-7; 7 bases align to TRBD1. V was pared by 6 bases and J by 2 bases, with 4 bases of the junction left unmatched. The CDR3 has 13 amino acids. Germline-derived CDR1 and CDR2 are MGHRA and YSYEKL. CDR3 residues: CASSNQGAYEQYF. In DNA form, the CDR3 reads TGCGCCAGCAGTAATCAGGGGGCCTACGAGCAGTACTTC.

In the case of this clone: Distinct nucleotide sequences in the sample also encode this CDR3. The gene calls are TRBV5-1 and TRBJ1-4, with 11 bases fitting TRBD1. The CDR3 is 14 residues long. Germline lookup yields CDR1 SGHRS and CDR2 YFSETQ. Germline trimming cut 3 bases from V and 7 bases from J; bases unmatched to any gene: 2. The CDR3 nucleotides read TGCGCCAGCAGCTCGGACAGGGGGCGTGAAAAACTGTTTTTT. This codes for CASSSDRGREKLFF.

The chain recombines TRBV9 with TRBJ2-1; 7 nucleotides match TRBD2. The V gene end was trimmed by 3 bases and the J gene end by 3 bases; junction bases not matched to a gene: 6. The CDR3 covers 15 residues. Germline V gene data show CDR1 as SGDLS and CDR2 as YYNGEE. CDR3 in amino acids: CASSASGTYYNEQFF. The DNA for the CDR3 is TGTGCCAGCAGCGCAAGCGGGACCTACTACAATGAGCAGTTCTTC.

The chain employs TRBV5-6 and TRBJ2-7; no clear D. Trimming took 4 bases from V and 5 from J, leaving 10 bases between them. The CDR3 runs 12 residues. Looked up from germline, CDR1 is SGHDT and CDR2 is YYEEEE. The CDR3 loop reads CASSRHVHEQYF. DNA of the CDR3: TGTGCCAGCAGCCGACACGTCCACGAGCAGTACTTC. The complete variable domain, with remaining parts taken from reference TRBV5-6 and TRBJ2-7, reads DAGVTQSPTHLIKTRGQQVTLRCSPKSGHDTVSWYQQALGQGPQFIFQYYEEEERQRGNFPDRFSGHQFPNYSSELNVNALLLGDSALYLCASSRHVHEQYFGPGTRLTVT.

This sequence joins TRBV28 and TRBJ1-2; 10 positions agree with TRBD1. Trimming at V came to 4 bases and at J to 12 bases, leaving 17 bases not matched to a gene. Germline CDR1 reads MDHEN; CDR2 reads SYDVKM. This CDR3 spans 16 amino acids. The CDR3 sequence is CASSYIGDRGLIGNTF. Written as DNA, the CDR3 is TGTGCCAGCAGTTATATAGGGGACAGGGGCTTGATCGGTAACACCTTC.

V usage is TRBV5-1 and J usage is TRBJ1-5; TRBD1 might be the D (5 bases). Germline CDR1 SGHRS, CDR2 YFSETQ. V was shortened by 4 bases and J by 3 bases, with 14 bases between the two germline ends. There are 15 residues in the CDR3. The CDR3 loop is CASSGGTENNQPQHF. CDR3 coding DNA: TGCGCCAGCAGCGGAGGGACGGAGAACAATCAGCCCCAGCATTTT.

The gene calls are TRBV2 and TRBJ1-5, with D possibly matching TRBD1 (6 bases). The germline V gene has CDR1 SNHLY and CDR2 FYNNEI. The CDR3 is 12 residues long. V lost 5 bases and J lost 7, with 9 bases in between. The CDR3 nucleotides are TGTGCCAGCAGTACAGGGATCCAGCCCCAGCATTTT. Protein product: CASSTGIQPQHF.

The rearrangement links TRBV18 to TRBJ2-4, with TRBD1 identical over 9 bases. CDR3 length: 16 amino acids. Germline V gene sequence: CDR1 KGHSH, CDR2 LQKENI. The V gene end was trimmed by 4 bases and the J gene end by 0 bases; junction bases not matched to a gene: 4. In nucleotides, the CDR3 is TGTGCCAGCTCACAGGGACAGGGACTAGCCAAAAACATTCAGTACTTC. Translated, it gives CASSQGQGLAKNIQYF.

The gene calls are TRBV5-3 and TRBJ2-3; 9 positions agree with TRBD1. TRBV5-3 is reported as an ORF; its role is uncertain. The CDR3 has 17 amino acids. Trimming took 3 bases from V and 6 from J; bases not matched to a gene: 14. In DNA, the CDR3 is TGTGCCAGAAGCTCAGCCTGGACAGGGGTCCTAAGGGATACGCAGTATTTT. Translation gives CARSSAWTGVLRDTQYF.

The rearrangement joins TRBV7-7 to TRBJ2-1; 7 bases match TRBD1. Losses at the gene ends were 5 bases for V and 9 bases for J; bases not matched to a gene: 13. This CDR3 contains 15 residues. Germline V gene data show CDR1 as SSHAT and CDR2 as FNYEAQ (reference sequence). This CDR3 is CASSPVKGAASEQFF. The CDR3 DNA reads as TGTGCCAGCAGCCCAGTGAAGGGGGCGGCAAGTGAGCAGTTCTTC.

This chain joins TRBV28 and TRBJ2-7; 12 bases map to TRBD2. Germline CDR1 is MDHEN and CDR2 is SYDVKM. There are 15 residues in the CDR3. V lost 8 bases, J lost 1 base, and 6 bases stayed unmatched. CDR3 region: CASWGLAGGSYEQYF. The CDR3 nucleotides read TGTGCCAGCTGGGGGCTAGCGGGAGGGTCCTACGAGCAGTACTTC.

The chain employs TRBV5-4 and TRBJ2-1; TRBD1 matches at 9 bases. Looked up from germline, CDR1 is SGHNT and CDR2 is YYREEE (reference sequence). V trimming: 1 base; J trimming: 5 bases; junction bases outside the gene matches: 1. The CDR3 spans 14 residues. DNA for the CDR3: TGTGCCAGCAGCTTGACAGGGGGCCACAATGAGCAGTTCTTC. As protein: CASSLTGGHNEQFF.

The V and J genes are TRBV29-1 and TRBJ1-2; 9 bases are a match to TRBD1. V lost 4 bases to trimming and J lost 7 bases; unmatched junction nucleotides: 7. Germline V gene sequence: CDR1 SQVTM, CDR2 ANQGSEA. This CDR3 is 13 amino acids long. CDR3 loop: CSVAKDRGFGYTF. The CDR3 nucleotides are TGCAGCGTTGCAAAGGACAGGGGATTTGGCTACACCTTC.

The genes are TRBV7-2 and TRBJ2-6; TRBD2 aligns across 12 bases. With V trimmed by 3 bases and J by 0 bases, 0 bases remained unmatched. This CDR3 is 17 amino acids long. Germline values: CDR1 SGHTA, CDR2 FQGNSA. CDR3 nucleotide sequence: TGTGCCAGCAGCTTGACTAGCGGGAGCTCTGGGGCCAACGTCCTGACTTTC. This codes for CASSLTSGSSGANVLTF.

On this clone: The junction and the germline gene differ at one end; a read error may be behind it. The rearrangement uses TRBV7-7 and TRBJ2-5, with D hard to call. Germline loops: CDR1 SSHAT, CDR2 FNYEAQ (reference sequence). This CDR3 is built from 13 residues. CDR3 loop: CASSPLYQETQYF. The CDR3 DNA sequence: TGTGCTAGCAGCCCTTTGTACCAAGAGACCCAGTACTTC.